This TCR beta chain was sequenced during a study of blood T cell repertoires in COVID-19. Study-wide context: Specimens from acute and convalescent COVID-19 originated in the United States, Italy and Spain.

This CDR3 comprises 14 residues. Per germline, CDR1 MNHNS and CDR2 SASEGT. V trimming: 6 bases; J trimming: 2 bases; junction bases outside the gene matches: 4. The repertoire was sequenced with immunoSEQ multiplex PCR; TCRdb's copy has only in-frame clones and lacks some. In the table there are a few hundred thousand clones, about 86% of which are singletons. Sequenced: peripheral blood. The clonotype was recovered from a woman aged 45-65 years with acute or convalescent COVID-19. V and J are TRBV6-1 and TRBJ2-3; the match to TRBD1 covers 8 bases. For the CDR3, the DNA is TGTGCCAGCAGAAGGACAGGGTACACAGATACGCAGTATTTT. Encoded protein: CASRRTGYTDTQYF.